One and the same sample provided the 10 T cell receptor beta chains below, sequenced in a study of blood T cell repertoires in COVID-19. Some clones are missing from TCRdb's copy, which holds only in-frame ones; the method was immunoSEQ multiplex PCR. The sample has roughly 160,000 clones; less than 90% are singletons. The sequenced sample consisted of peripheral blood. All receptors come from a man aged 55 to 70 with acute or convalescent COVID-19.

The genes are TRBV9 and TRBJ2-7; 10 bases are shared with TRBD1. This CDR3 is 15 amino acids long. The germline V gene encodes CDR1 SGDLS and CDR2 YYNGEE. V lost 3 bases, J lost 2 bases, and 5 bases stayed unmatched. CDR3 nucleotide sequence: TGTGCCAGCAGCGGCCCGGGACAGGGGACCTACGAGCAGTACGTC. It translates to CASSGPGQGTYEQYV.

The chain recombines TRBV15 with TRBJ1-1, with a weak D call TRBD1 (5 bases). The V end was cut by 1 base, the J end by 1 base, with 10 bases between. Germline-derived CDR1 and CDR2 are LNHNV and YYDKDF (reference sequence). This CDR3 is 15 amino acids long. The CDR3 DNA reads TGTGCCACCAGCAGAGGTAACAGGCGGAACACTGAAGCTTTCTTT. As protein: CATSRGNRRNTEAFF.

This clone came up once. This rearrangement joins TRBV11-3 to TRBJ2-5, with a weak D call TRBD1 (6 bases). The CDR3 has 17 amino acids. CDR1 SGHNT and CDR2 YENEEA come from the germline V gene. Trimming took off 5 bases at V and 3 bases at J, with 22 bases between the two ends. The CDR3, as DNA: TGTGCCAGCAGCCCCTTCCCAAGGCAGGGGACAAAAGAGACCCAGTACTTC. Amino acid sequence: CASSPFPRQGTKETQYF.

For this clone: Within the sample, other DNA sequences also encode this same CDR3. The V call is TRBV5-1, the J call TRBJ2-3; 7 bases agree with TRBD2. Germline CDR1 reads SGHRS; CDR2 reads YFSETQ. The CDR3 runs to 12 residues. After removal of 4 bases from V and 5 bases from J, the junction contained 1 base not matched to a gene. The CDR3 loop reads CASSLAVDTQYF. In DNA form, the CDR3 reads TGCGCCAGCAGCCTAGCGGTAGATACGCAGTATTTT.

This clone appeared a single time. The chain combines TRBV5-4 with TRBJ1-5; possibly TRBD1 for D (5 bases). The germline V and J ends were trimmed by 3 bases and 4 bases, with 8 bases remaining between them. The CDR3 consists of 13 residues. Germline lookup yields CDR1 SGHNT and CDR2 YYREEE (reference sequence). CDR3 in amino acids: CASSSGGNQPQHF. Here the CDR3 DNA reads TGTGCCAGCAGCTCCGGGGGGAATCAGCCCCAGCATTTT.

The chain couples TRBV29-1 to TRBJ2-1; possibly TRBD1 for D (5 bases). The germline V and J ends were trimmed by 5 bases and 8 bases, with 7 bases remaining between them. The CDR3 runs to 10 residues. Germline CDR1 reads SQVTM; CDR2 reads ANQGSEA. CDR3 coding DNA: TGCAGCGTTCAGGGTCATGAGCAGTTCTTC. Translating it yields CSVQGHEQFF.

The chain combines TRBV24-1 with TRBJ2-3, with no clear D. CDR1 is KGHDR and CDR2 is SFDVKD in the germline V gene. This CDR3 has 11 residues. V lost 3 bases, J lost 8 bases, and 5 bases lay in between. CDR3 sequence: CATSDTGTQYF. CDR3 in DNA: TGTGCCACCAGTGATACCGGTACGCAGTATTTT.

The V call is TRBV2, the J call TRBJ1-2; D gene ambiguous. The CDR3 has 13 amino acids. Trimming stripped 8 bases from V and 2 bases from J, with 12 bases between. Germline V gives CDR1 SNHLY, CDR2 FYNNEI. CDR3: CASSGTTNYGYTF. In nucleotides, the CDR3 is TGTGCCAGCTCGGGAACCACAAACTATGGCTACACCTTC.

The rearrangement links TRBV5-4 to TRBJ1-2; D may be TRBD1 (5 bases). The CDR3 totals 16 residues. V was clipped by 3 bases and J by 8 bases, with 23 bases between them. Germline V gene lookup returns CDR1 SGHNT and CDR2 YYREEE (reference sequence). CDR3 in amino acids: CASSSVRGRAGSGYTF. The CDR3 coding sequence is TGTGCCAGCAGCTCAGTTAGGGGCCGGGCAGGGTCCGGCTACACCTTC.

This clone was found a few times. V gene TRBV10-1 combines with J gene TRBJ2-2; D perhaps matches TRBD1 (5 bases). CDR1 is WNHNN, CDR2 SYGVQD, per germline (reference sequence). The CDR3 has 13 residues. V shed 4 bases and J shed 3 bases, with 6 bases lying between them. CDR3 loop: CASSVGDTGELFF. DNA of the CDR3: TGCGCCAGCAGTGTAGGGGACACCGGGGAGCTGTTTTTT.